Listed below are T cell receptor beta chains from one sample, sequenced in a study of T-cell memory formation after mild COVID-19. MiXCR was run by TCRdb on the 5' RACE reads, yielding one entry per CDR3 protein. The sample consists of roughly 99,000 distinct CDR3 sequences, over 13% of them appearing once. The sequenced material came from PBMCs or a T cell subset sorted from them (not recorded which). Receptors originate from a man aged 18 to 30 who had mild COVID-19 (a few samples of this study predate the infection). Cell type and time point are not known. Both conserved end residues are part of each CDR3. Fields, in order: V gene, clone size, D gene, J gene, CDR3 protein, CDR3 DNA. A D gene is named only where the DNA matches it firmly. Where a row states a size, it is once, few, many or the class of an expanded clone; other rows omit it.

TRBV19	few	.	TRBJ2-2	CASKQEVGVAGELFF	TGTGCCAGTAAGCAAGAGGTGGGAGTGGCCGGGGAGCTGTTTTTT
TRBV12-3/TRBV12-4	many	.	TRBJ2-3	CASRLYRASTDTQYF	TGTGCCAGCAGATTATACAGAGCTAGCACAGATACGCAGTATTTT
TRBV6-2/TRBV6-3	.	TRBD1	TRBJ1-4	CASSGWTGEHEKLFF	TGTGCCAGCAGCGGGTGGACAGGAGAGCATGAAAAACTGTTTTTT
TRBV3-1	.	.	TRBJ2-3	CASSQDIRGQSTDTQYF	TGTGCCAGCAGCCAAGATATCCGAGGACAGAGCACAGATACGCAGTATTTT
TRBV5-1	many	TRBD1	TRBJ2-7	CASSLVGGASDEQYF	TGCGCCAGCAGCTTGGTAGGGGGCGCTTCTGACGAGCAGTACTTC
TRBV7-9	few	TRBD1	TRBJ1-3	CASSPGQGENTIYF	TGTGCCAGCAGCCCGGGACAGGGGGAAAACACCATATATTTT
TRBV24-1	.	.	TRBJ2-2	CATSDLGTKGTGELFF	TGTGCCACCAGTGATTTGGGCACCAAAGGGACCGGGGAGCTGTTTTTT
TRBV11-3	few	.	TRBJ2-7	CASSLRTHYEQYF	TGTGCCAGCAGCTTAAGGACCCACTACGAGCAGTACTTC
TRBV7-3	few	TRBD1	TRBJ1-1	CASSSTTGLGTEAFF	TGTGCCAGCAGCTCTACGACAGGGTTGGGCACTGAAGCTTTCTTT
TRBV28	.	.	TRBJ2-3	CASSLGTTTTQYF	TGTGCCAGCAGTCTCGGGACAACTACTACGCAGTATTTT
TRBV7-9	.	TRBD1	TRBJ1-2	CASTLQGAKNGYTF	TGTGCCAGCACCCTACAGGGGGCGAAAAATGGCTACACCTTC
TRBV6-6	.	.	TRBJ1-1	CASSPGPVTEAFF	TGTGCCAGCAGCCCCGGCCCGGTCACTGAAGCTTTCTTT
TRBV7-2	.	.	TRBJ2-3	CASAPEGLTDTQYF	TGTGCCAGCGCCCCGGAGGGCCTCACAGATACGCAGTATTTT
TRBV6-4	many	TRBD2	TRBJ2-3	CASSESGGATDTQYF	TGTGCCAGCAGTGAAAGCGGGGGGGCCACAGATACGCAGTATTTT
TRBV27	few	TRBD1	TRBJ2-6	CASQRTGGELAGANVLTF	TGTGCCAGCCAGCGTACAGGGGGTGAATTGGCTGGGGCCAACGTCCTGACTTTC
TRBV20-1	.	.	TRBJ1-1	CSAPHGGLRTEAFF	TGCAGTGCCCCCCATGGGGGGCTACGCACTGAAGCTTTCTTT
TRBV7-9	.	TRBD2	TRBJ2-2	CASTLRGDTGELFF	TGTGCCAGCACCCTTCGGGGGGACACCGGGGAGCTGTTTTTT
TRBV6-2/TRBV6-3	few	.	TRBJ1-1	CASSLDGTTEAFF	TGTGCCAGCAGTCTCGACGGGACCACTGAAGCTTTCTTT
TRBV7-9	few	.	TRBJ2-1	CAPSPRAGKGGQFF	TGTGCCCCCAGCCCAAGGGCAGGGAAGGGTGGGCAGTTCTTC
TRBV7-9	many	.	TRBJ1-1	CASSLRATEAFF	TGTGCCAGCAGCTTAAGGGCCACTGAAGCTTTCTTT
TRBV4-3	few	TRBD2	TRBJ2-7	CASSHSLYVAGRAYEQYF	TGCGCCAGCAGCCATTCCCTTTACGTAGCGGGGCGTGCCTACGAGCAGTACTTC
TRBV12-3/TRBV12-4	.	TRBD1	TRBJ1-1	CASSLDRDRGPIMNTEAFF	TGTGCCAGCAGTTTAGACCGGGACAGGGGACCGATCATGAACACTGAAGCTTTCTTT
TRBV20-1	few	TRBD1	TRBJ2-1	CSADRGPNEQFF	TGCAGTGCTGACAGGGGTCCCAATGAGCAGTTCTTC
TRBV10-1	few	.	TRBJ1-5	CASRVQGYSNQPQHF	TGCGCCAGCAGGGTACAGGGTTATAGCAATCAGCCCCAGCATTTT